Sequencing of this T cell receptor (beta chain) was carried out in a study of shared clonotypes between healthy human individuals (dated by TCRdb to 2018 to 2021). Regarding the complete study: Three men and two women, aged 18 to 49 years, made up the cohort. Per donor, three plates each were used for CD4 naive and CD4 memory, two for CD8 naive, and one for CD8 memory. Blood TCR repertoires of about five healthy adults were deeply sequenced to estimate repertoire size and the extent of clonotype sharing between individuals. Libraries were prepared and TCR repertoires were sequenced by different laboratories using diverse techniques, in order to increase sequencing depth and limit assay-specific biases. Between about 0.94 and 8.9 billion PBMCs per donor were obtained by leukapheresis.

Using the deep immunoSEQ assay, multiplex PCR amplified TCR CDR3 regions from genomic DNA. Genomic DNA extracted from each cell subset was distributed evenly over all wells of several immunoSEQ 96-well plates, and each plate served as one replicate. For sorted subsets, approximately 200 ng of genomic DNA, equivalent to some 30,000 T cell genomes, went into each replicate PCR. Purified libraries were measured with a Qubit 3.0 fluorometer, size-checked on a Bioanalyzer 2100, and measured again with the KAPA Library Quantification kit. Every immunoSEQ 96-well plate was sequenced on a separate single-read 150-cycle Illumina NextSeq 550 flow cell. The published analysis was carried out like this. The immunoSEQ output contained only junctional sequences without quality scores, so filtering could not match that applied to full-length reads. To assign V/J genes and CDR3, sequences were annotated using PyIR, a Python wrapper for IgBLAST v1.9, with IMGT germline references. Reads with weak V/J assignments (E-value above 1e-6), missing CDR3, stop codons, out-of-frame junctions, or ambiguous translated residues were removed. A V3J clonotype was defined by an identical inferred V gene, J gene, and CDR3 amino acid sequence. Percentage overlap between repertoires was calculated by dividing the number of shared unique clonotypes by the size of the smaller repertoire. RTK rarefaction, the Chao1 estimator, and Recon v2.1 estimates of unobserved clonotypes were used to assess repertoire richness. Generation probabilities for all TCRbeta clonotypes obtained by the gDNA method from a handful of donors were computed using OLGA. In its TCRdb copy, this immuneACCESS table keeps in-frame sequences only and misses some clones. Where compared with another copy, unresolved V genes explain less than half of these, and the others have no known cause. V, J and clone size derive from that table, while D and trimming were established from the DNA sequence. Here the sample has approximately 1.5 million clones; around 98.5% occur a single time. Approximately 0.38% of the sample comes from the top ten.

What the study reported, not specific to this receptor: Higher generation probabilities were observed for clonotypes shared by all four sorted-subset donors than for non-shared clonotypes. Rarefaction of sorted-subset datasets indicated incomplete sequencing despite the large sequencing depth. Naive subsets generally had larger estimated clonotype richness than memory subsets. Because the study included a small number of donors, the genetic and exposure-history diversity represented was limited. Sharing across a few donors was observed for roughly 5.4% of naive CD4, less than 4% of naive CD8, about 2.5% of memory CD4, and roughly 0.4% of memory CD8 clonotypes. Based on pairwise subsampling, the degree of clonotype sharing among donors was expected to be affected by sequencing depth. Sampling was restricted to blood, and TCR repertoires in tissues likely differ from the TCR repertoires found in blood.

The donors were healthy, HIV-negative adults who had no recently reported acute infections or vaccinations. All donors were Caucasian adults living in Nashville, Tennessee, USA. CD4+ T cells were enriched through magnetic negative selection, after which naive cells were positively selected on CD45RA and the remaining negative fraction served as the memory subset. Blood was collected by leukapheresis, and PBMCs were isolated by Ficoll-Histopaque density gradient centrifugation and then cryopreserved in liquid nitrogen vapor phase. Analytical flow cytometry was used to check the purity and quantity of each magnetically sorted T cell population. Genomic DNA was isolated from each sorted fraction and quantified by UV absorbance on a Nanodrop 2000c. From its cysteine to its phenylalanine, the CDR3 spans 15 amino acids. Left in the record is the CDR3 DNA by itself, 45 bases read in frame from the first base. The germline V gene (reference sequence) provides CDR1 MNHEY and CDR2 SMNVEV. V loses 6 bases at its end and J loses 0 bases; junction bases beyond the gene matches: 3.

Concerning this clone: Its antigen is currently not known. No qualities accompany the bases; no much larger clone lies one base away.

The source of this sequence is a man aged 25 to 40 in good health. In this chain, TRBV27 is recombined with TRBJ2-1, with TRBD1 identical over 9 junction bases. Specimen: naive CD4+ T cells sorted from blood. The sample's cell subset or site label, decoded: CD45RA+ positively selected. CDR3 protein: CASRGQGRSYNEQFF. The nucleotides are TGTGCCAGCAGGGGACAGGGCCGCTCCTACAATGAGCAGTTCTTC.